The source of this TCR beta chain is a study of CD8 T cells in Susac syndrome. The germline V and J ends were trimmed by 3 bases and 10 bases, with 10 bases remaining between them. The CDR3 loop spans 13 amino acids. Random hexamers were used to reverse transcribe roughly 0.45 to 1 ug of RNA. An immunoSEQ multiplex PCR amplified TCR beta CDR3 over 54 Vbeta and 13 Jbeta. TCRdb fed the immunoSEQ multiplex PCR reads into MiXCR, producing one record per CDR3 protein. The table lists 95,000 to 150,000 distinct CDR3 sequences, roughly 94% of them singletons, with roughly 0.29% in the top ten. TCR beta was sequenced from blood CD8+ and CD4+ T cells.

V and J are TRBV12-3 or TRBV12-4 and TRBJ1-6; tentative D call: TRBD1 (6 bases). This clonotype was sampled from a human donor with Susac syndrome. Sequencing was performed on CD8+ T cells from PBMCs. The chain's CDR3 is CASSFMGASPLHF. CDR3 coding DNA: TGTGCCAGCAGTTTCATGGGGGCGTCACCCCTCCACTTT.